Each of the 28 T cell receptor beta chains below was sequenced from the same sample in a study of glioma-infiltrating T cells. TCR alpha and beta CDR3 regions were amplified from RNA using iRepertoire nested multiplex PCR. TCRdb called the multiplex PCR reads again in MiXCR, with one record for every CDR3 protein. The table lists 150,000 to 200,000 distinct CDR3 sequences, 30% to 40% of them singletons. The specimen sequenced was glioma tissue, nonneoplastic brain tissue, or PBMCs (not recorded which). The receptors stem from a human donor with low-grade glioma or glioblastoma, undergoing nonglioma brain surgery, or in good health (not recorded which).

This clonotype has at least ten counts. The rearrangement joins TRBV20-1 to TRBJ2-5; TRBD1 is a possible D gene (5 bases). The V end was cut by 0 bases, the J end by 4 bases, with 9 bases between. Germline values: CDR1 DFQATT, CDR2 SNEGSKA (reference sequence). This CDR3 has 13 residues. The CDR3 nucleotides are TGCAGTGCTAGAGATACCCAGGGAGAGACCCAGTACTTC. This gives the protein CSARDTQGETQYF.

About this clonotype itself: A much larger clone is a single base away; this may be a read error. This chain links TRBV19 with TRBJ2-1; the D gene is possibly TRBD2 (6 bases). The end of the DNA is better explained by TRBJ2-7, so the J call may be wrong. CDR3 length: 12 residues. CDR1 is LNHDA, CDR2 SQIVND, per germline (reference sequence). The CDR3 protein is CAGSSGVYEQYF. In nucleotides, the CDR3 is TGTGCCGGTAGTTCGGGAGTCTACGAGCAGTACTTC.

This clonotype has a count of ten or more. The rearrangement joins TRBV2 to TRBJ2-5, with D perhaps being TRBD1 or TRBD2 (5 bases each). Germline V CDR1 and CDR2: SNHLY, FYNNEI. V gave up 7 bases and J gave up 7 bases, with 19 bases separating them. The CDR3 is 14 amino acids. DNA for the CDR3: TGTGCCAGCACCTTACCCCGGGACCCTTGGACCCAGTACTTC. Translating gives CASTLPRDPWTQYF.

This clonotype was counted many times. This rearrangement joins TRBV28 to TRBJ1-3, with 10 bases fitting TRBD1. V lost 3 bases, J lost 3 bases, and 2 bases stayed unmatched. The CDR3 contains 15 residues. Germline V gene lookup returns CDR1 MDHEN and CDR2 SYDVKM. CDR3 sequence reads: CASSLGTGVGNTIYF. The CDR3 DNA sequence: TGTGCCAGCAGTTTGGGGACAGGGGTTGGAAACACCATATATTTT. The variable domain in full, completed from reference TRBV28 and TRBJ1-3, reads DVKVTQSSRYLVKRTGEKVFLECVQDMDHENMFWYRQDPGLGLRLIYFSYDVKMKEKGDIPEGYSVSREKKERFSLILESASTNQTSMYLCASSLGTGVGNTIYFGEGSWLTVV.

For this clonotype: One base away lies a much larger clone, so this may be a sequencing read error. CDR3 in amino acids: CVSSPSRVPANYGYTF. DNA for the CDR3: TGCGTCAGCAGCCCGTCTAGGGTCCCAGCCAACTATGGCTACACCTTC. This chain joins TRBV5-1 and TRBJ1-2; D is uncertain. Per germline, CDR1 SGHRS and CDR2 YFSETQ. The length of the CDR3 is 16 residues.

A few counts support this clonotype. The J gene is TRBJ2-1, the V gene TRBV4-1; TRBD2 aligns across 11 bases. The CDR3 extends over 17 amino acids. Germline CDR1 reads MGHRA; CDR2 reads YSYEKL. V was clipped by 0 bases and J by 4 bases; unmatched bases: 5. The CDR3 DNA is TGCGCCAGCAGCCAAGACCCGGGACTAGCGGCGTACAATGAGCAGTTCTTC. It codes for CASSQDPGLAAYNEQFF.

The sample holds many counts of this clonotype. The chain recombines TRBV6-1 with TRBJ2-7, with D perhaps matching TRBD1 (6 bases). From germline, CDR1 is MNHNS and CDR2 SASEGT. CDR3 length: 14 amino acids. Trimming cost V 6 bases and J 3 bases, with 15 bases left between them. CDR3 nucleotide sequence: TGTGCCAGCAGACGGGACATAGACTTCTACGAGCAGTACTTC. Encoded protein: CASRRDIDFYEQYF.

Ten or more counts support this clonotype. The chain carries TRBV18 and TRBJ1-2; 7 positions agree with TRBD1. The CDR3 sequence is 15 residues long. CDR1 KGHSH and CDR2 LQKENI come from the germline V gene. V shed 2 bases and J 4 bases; nucleotides not matched to a gene: 7. The CDR3 coding sequence is TGTGCCAGCTCACCAAGAAGGGGGCTCAGCTATGGCTACACCTTC. Residues: CASSPRRGLSYGYTF.

The chain links TRBV27 to TRBJ1-1, with 7 bases lining up with TRBD1. After removal of 9 bases from V and 1 base from J, the junction contained 8 bases not matched to a gene. The CDR3 runs 14 residues. From germline, CDR1 is MNHEY and CDR2 SMNVEV (reference sequence). The CDR3 loop reads CARSNQGENTEAFF. In nucleotides, the CDR3 is TGTGCCAGAAGTAATCAGGGGGAGAACACTGAAGCTTTCTTT.

As concerns this clonotype: A read error may be the cause here, since a much bigger clone is one base away. V is TRBV5-1 and J is TRBJ2-3, with D unresolved. CDR1 is SGHRS, CDR2 YFSETQ, per germline. The V gene lost 1 base and the J gene lost 5 bases, with 8 bases spanning the gap. The CDR3 sequence is 13 residues long. CDR3 DNA sequence: TGCGCCAGCAGCTTGTTGCACAAAGATACGCAGTATTTT. Protein sequence: CASSLLHKDTQYF.

This clonotype was seen many times. The rearrangement joins TRBV7-9 to TRBJ2-3; D is possibly TRBD1 (9 bases). This CDR3 spans 15 amino acids. Germline V CDR1 and CDR2: SEHNR, FQNEAQ (reference sequence). V gave up 4 bases and J gave up 5 bases, with 16 bases separating them. The CDR3 region is CASSYIAGQGDTQYF. The DNA for the CDR3 is TGTGCCAGCAGCTACATAGCGGGACAGGGAGATACGCAGTATTTT.

This clonotype has a count of ten or more. J is TRBJ2-1 and V is TRBV20-1; 8 bases are a match to TRBD1. Trimming took 1 base from V and 7 from J; bases not matched to a gene: 9. The CDR3 is 15 residues long. Germline CDR1 and CDR2: DFQATT and SNEGSKA (reference sequence). CDR3 sequence reads: CSARGQGARFNEQFF. In nucleotides, the CDR3 is TGCAGTGCTAGAGGCCAGGGGGCGCGATTTAATGAGCAGTTCTTC.

In the case of this clonotype: A much larger clone is a single base away; this may be a read error. The genes are TRBV18 and TRBJ2-3; D unresolved. Trimming stripped 2 bases from V and 5 bases from J, with 14 bases between. Germline-derived CDR1 and CDR2 are KGHSH and LQKENI. This CDR3 region has 15 residues. The CDR3 here is CASSPTPPQKDTQYF. In DNA form, the CDR3 reads TGTGCCAGCTCACCAACACCTCCGCAAAAAGATACGCAGTATTTT.

The chain links TRBV5-4 to TRBJ2-5; the D is unclear. Looked up from germline, CDR1 is SGHNT and CDR2 is YYREEE (reference sequence). V was clipped by 4 bases and J by 1 base, with 11 bases between them. This CDR3 region has 14 residues. The CDR3 loop reads CASSPDTFQETQYF. The CDR3 bases are TGTGCCAGCAGCCCCGACACTTTCCAAGAGACCCAGTACTTC.

To note about this clonotype: An end of the junction does not agree with germline; a read error may underlie this. J is TRBJ2-1 and V is TRBV7-6, with a possible D match to TRBD2 (5 bases). Germline CDR1 and CDR2: SGHVS and FNYEAQ. The CDR3 contains 14 residues. The CDR3 loop is CASSLPGDYNEQFF. CDR3 bases: TGTGCTAGCAGCTTGCCCGGGGACTACAATGAGCAGTTCTTC. Variable domain in full (rest from reference TRBV7-6 and TRBJ2-1): GAGVSQSPRYKVTKRGQDVALRCDPISGHVSLYWYRQALGQGPEFLTYFNYEAQQDKSGLPNDRFSAERPEGSISTLTIQRTEQRDSAMYRCASSLPGDYNEQFFGPGTRLTVL.

This clonotype came up many times. CDR3 region: CSARVTGSWTDTQYF. The CDR3 bases are TGCAGTGCTAGGGTGACAGGGTCGTGGACAGATACGCAGTATTTT. The chain combines TRBV20-1 with TRBJ2-3; 7 positions agree with TRBD1. The CDR3 loop spans 15 amino acids. Unmatched junction bases numbered 9, after V lost 3 bases and J lost 3 bases. Germline V gives CDR1 DFQATT, CDR2 SNEGSKA (reference sequence).

The table lists this clonotype with many counts. The V and J genes are TRBV20-1 and TRBJ1-5; 9 nucleotides match TRBD1. V was pared by 4 bases and J by 1 base, with 8 bases of the junction left unmatched. Germline V gene sequence: CDR1 DFQATT, CDR2 SNEGSKA (reference sequence). The CDR3 extends over 16 amino acids. CDR3 nucleotides: TGCAGTGCTACTCCGGGACAGGGTAGCAGCAATCAGCCCCAGCATTTT. Amino acid sequence: CSATPGQGSSNQPQHF.

This clonotype was counted ten times or more. V is TRBV7-9 and J is TRBJ2-3, with D uncertain. Germline loops: CDR1 SEHNR, CDR2 FQNEAQ (reference sequence). CDR3 length: 12 amino acids. V was trimmed by 7 bases and J by 4 bases, leaving 9 bases between them. CDR3 sequence: CASTSGADTQYF. In nucleotides, the CDR3 is TGTGCCAGCACATCTGGCGCAGATACGCAGTATTTT. The complete variable domain, with remaining parts taken from reference TRBV7-9 and TRBJ2-3, reads DTGVSQNPRHKITKRGQNVTFRCDPISEHNRLYWYRQTLGQGPEFLTYFQNEAQLEKSRLLSDRFSAERPKGSFSTLEIQRTEQGDSAMYLCASTSGADTQYFGPGTRLTVL.

In this sample, this clonotype turned up a few times. Germline and junction disagree at one end, which may indicate a read error. The rearrangement uses TRBV6-1 and TRBJ1-1, with 7 bases matching TRBD1. This CDR3 comprises 15 residues. CDR1 is MNHNS, CDR2 SASEGT, per germline. The CDR3 is CASSRGTTGLTEASF. The CDR3 DNA sequence: TGTGCCAGCAGTCGAGGGACGACAGGGCTCACTGAGGCTTCCTTT.

On this clonotype itself: It may be a read error: a sequence one base away is much more abundant. V is TRBV7-2 and J is TRBJ2-7, with D uncertain. The J call is in doubt because the DNA end fits TRBJ2-1 better. Germline V gives CDR1 SGHTA, CDR2 FQGNSA. The CDR3 is made up of 14 amino acids. The CDR3 DNA is TGTGCCAGCAGCCCGGGTGTACTGCCCTACGAGCAGTTCTTC. Its protein product is CASSPGVLPYEQFF.

This clonotype has at least ten counts. The chain combines TRBV6-4 with TRBJ1-1, with D possibly matching TRBD1 (5 bases). V shed 5 bases and J shed 5 bases, with 12 bases lying between them. This CDR3 contains 13 residues. Germline V CDR1 and CDR2: MRHNA, SNTAGT. CDR3 DNA: TGTGCCAGCAGTTCTGAGGAGGGGACTGAAGCTTTCTTT. Protein sequence: CASSSEEGTEAFF.

In its sample, this clonotype was seen many times. V gene TRBV7-2 combines with J gene TRBJ2-3; TRBD2 matches 9 bases. Germline CDR1 and CDR2: SGHTA and FQGNSA. The CDR3 has 17 amino acids. V trimming: 6 bases; J trimming: 1 base; junction bases outside the gene matches: 11. The CDR3 reads CASRPSGSSGGTDTQYF. The CDR3 bases are TGTGCCAGCAGACCGTCCGGGTCTAGCGGGGGCACAGATACGCAGTATTTT.

This clonotype was counted many times. A much larger clone sits a single nucleotide away, making a read error possible. The J gene is TRBJ2-1, the V gene TRBV6-1; D remains unclear. Germline CDR1 reads MNHNS; CDR2 reads SASEGT. CDR3 length equals 13 residues. CDR3 residues: CAGRGPSYNEQFF. The CDR3 DNA reads TGTGCCGGCAGAGGCCCTTCCTACAATGAGCAGTTCTTC.

A word on this clonotype: This may stem from a read error, because a much larger clone lies one nucleotide away. The chain joins TRBV6-4 to TRBJ1-6, with D possibly TRBD1 on 5 matching bases. The CDR3 runs 14 residues. Germline CDR1 MRHNA, CDR2 SNTAGT. CDR3 sequence: CASSEEGYNSPFHF. DNA of the CDR3: TGTGCCAGCAGTGAAGAGGGGTATAATTCACCCTTCCACTTT.

The sample holds a few counts of this clonotype. One base away lies a much larger clone, so this may be a sequencing read error. DNA of the CDR3: TGTGCCAGCAGCACACGGACAGGGGTTACCACTGGAGCTTTCTTT. Its translation: CASSTRTGVTTGAFF. The genes are TRBV7-2 and TRBJ1-1; 9 positions agree with TRBD1. The germline CDR1 and CDR2 sequences are SGHTA and FQGNSA. This CDR3 is built from 15 residues. The full variable domain, in which reference TRBV7-2 and TRBJ1-1 provide the parts outside the CDR3, is GAGVSQSPSNKVTEKGKDVELRCDPISGHTALYWYRQSLGQGLEFLIYFQGNSAPDKSGLPSDRFSAERTGGSVSTLTIQRTQQEDSAVYLCASSTRTGVTTGAFFGQGTRLTVV.

This clonotype was seen a handful of times. V usage is TRBV2 and J usage is TRBJ2-1; D is perhaps TRBD2 (5 bases). Trimming pared 7 bases from V and 4 bases from J, leaving 8 bases between. The CDR3 length is 12 residues. Germline V lookup: CDR1 SNHLY, CDR2 FYNNEI. CDR3 region: CASNGEYNEQFF. The CDR3, as DNA: TGTGCCAGCAACGGGGAATACAATGAGCAGTTCTTC.

As for this clonotype: This may be a read error, as it is one base from a much larger clone. This chain uses TRBV2 with TRBJ1-5, with a possible D match to TRBD1 (6 bases). The germline V gene has CDR1 SNHLY and CDR2 FYNNEI. The CDR3 sequence is 15 residues long. In DNA form, the CDR3 reads TGTGCCAGCAGTGACCAGACAGGCGCTGGTCAGCACCAGCATTTT. Translated: CASSDQTGAGQHQHF.

Notes on this clonotype: This may come from a read error, since a much larger clone is one base off. The CDR3: CASRRGTGGGTDTQYF. The CDR3 region has the DNA TGTGCCAGCAGACGCGGGACAGGGGGCGGCACAGATACGCAGTATTTT. This rearrangement joins TRBV4-2 to TRBJ2-3; 12 bases are a match to TRBD1. With 6 bases clipped from V and 1 base from J, the junction kept 5 bases outside the gene matches. Germline V gene sequence: CDR1 LGHNA, CDR2 YNFKEQ. The CDR3 has 16 residues.